These T cell receptor beta chains were read from a single sample in a study of blood T cell repertoires in COVID-19. Profiling relied on immunoSEQ multiplex PCR, and the TCRdb table lists in-frame clones only, not all of them. The sample holds 140,000 or so clones; approximately 87% are singletons and the top ten take over 35%. Input material: peripheral blood. The receptors were gathered from a man in his fifties who had recovered from COVID-19. CDR3s include the opening cysteine and the closing phenylalanine or tryptophan. The D gene is left open where the match is weak. The listing skips clone size in some rows; elsewhere it reads once, few, many or a size class.

D,size,V,J,DNA,CDR3
.,.,TRBV11-3,TRBJ2-7,TGTGCCAGCAGCTTTTTCCCGCAGGATTCCTACGAGCAGTACTTC,CASSFFPQDSYEQYF
TRBD2,.,TRBV19,TRBJ2-1,TGTGCCAGTAGTATAGATAACGCGGGGGGGTACAATGAGCAGTTCTTC,CASSIDNAGGYNEQFF
.,.,TRBV14,TRBJ2-7,TGTGCCAGCAGCCAAGGACATCCAGGTCTCCCCTACGAGCAGTACTTC,CASSQGHPGLPYEQYF
.,.,TRBV20-1,TRBJ1-5,TGCAGTGCTAGTATGGGAGGGGGTCAGCCCCAGCATTTT,CSASMGGGQPQHF
TRBD1,.,TRBV6-1,TRBJ1-6,TGTGCCAGCAGTGAAGCTGGGACAGGGGTTTCACCCCTCCACTTT,CASSEAGTGVSPLHF
TRBD1,.,TRBV19,TRBJ1-5,TGTGCCAGTGGAAGGGGACAGAACAATCAGCCCCAGCATTTT,CASGRGQNNQPQHF
.,.,TRBV5-5,TRBJ1-3,TGTGCCAGCAGCCGAGGGGGATCTGGAAACACCATATATTTT,CASSRGGSGNTIYF
TRBD1,.,TRBV4-1,TRBJ1-4,TGCGCCAGCAGCCCGGGACAGTTTGATGAAAAACTGTTTTTT,CASSPGQFDEKLFF
.,.,TRBV6-1,TRBJ2-5,TGTGCCAGCAGTGAACTTCAAGAGACCCAGTACTTC,CASSELQETQYF
TRBD1,.,TRBV12-5,TRBJ2-5,TGTGCTAGTGGTTTGTCGACAGGGGGCCAAGAGACCCAGTACTTC,CASGLSTGGQETQYF
.,.,TRBV10-3,TRBJ1-4,TGTGCCATCTCCGGCGGGCAGACGGTGGATATAAGGGATGAAAAACTGTTTTTT,CAISGGQTVDIRDEKLFF
TRBD2,.,TRBV27,TRBJ2-7,TGTGCCAGCAGTCCTGGGACTAGCGGGGGGTCCAGCTCCTACGAGCAGTACTTC,CASSPGTSGGSSSYEQYF
.,.,TRBV13,TRBJ2-7,TGTGCCAGCAGCTTAGTAGGAGGTTTAGGGTACGAGCAGTACTTC,CASSLVGGLGYEQYF
.,.,TRBV3-1/TRBV3-2,TRBJ2-5,TGTGCCAGCAGCCAATCTAACCAAGAGACCCAGTACTTC,CASSQSNQETQYF
.,.,TRBV19,TRBJ1-1,TGTGCCAGCGCGAGGGTGGGGACTGAAGCTTTCTTT,CASARVGTEAFF
.,once,TRBV15,TRBJ2-7,TGTGCCACCAGCAGATCGAGGGCGGACGAATCCTACGAGCAGTACTTC,CATSRSRADESYEQYF
.,few,TRBV12-3/TRBV12-4,TRBJ1-1,TGTGCCAGCAGCACACAAGTCACTGAAGCTTTCTTT,CASSTQVTEAFF
TRBD1,.,TRBV30,TRBJ1-2,TGTGCCGCCACCGGGACAGGGAACTATGGCTACACCTTC,CAATGTGNYGYTF
.,.,TRBV14,TRBJ1-1,TGTGCCAGCAGCCAAGTGAGCCCCCGCTCGACTGAAGCTTTCTTT,CASSQVSPRSTEAFF
TRBD1,.,TRBV6-2/TRBV6-3,TRBJ1-2,TGTGCCAGCAGTCGGGACAGCACTAACTATGGCTACACCTTC,CASSRDSTNYGYTF
TRBD1,few,TRBV2,TRBJ1-4,TGTGCCAGCAGTGCCCGACAGGGGGGTGAAAAACTGTTTTTT,CASSARQGGEKLFF
.,.,TRBV12-3/TRBV12-4,TRBJ1-5,TGTGCCAGCAGATCAGATGTTCAGCCCCAGCATTTT,CASRSDVQPQHF
.,.,TRBV5-5,TRBJ2-2,TGTGCCAGCAGCTCGGTAGCAGGGGCACCGAACACCGGGGAGCTGTTTTTT,CASSSVAGAPNTGELFF
TRBD1,.,TRBV7-2,TRBJ2-3,TGTGCCAGCAGCTTAGGTCGACAGGGGGCTGTAGCGGGAGATACGCAGTATTTT,CASSLGRQGAVAGDTQYF
TRBD1,.,TRBV5-1,TRBJ2-5,TGCGCCAGCGGACAGGGGGAATTTACCCAGTACTTC,CASGQGEFTQYF
.,.,TRBV6-5,TRBJ2-7,TGTGCCAGCAGTTACAGTAGGTTAGGAGAAGGCGAGCAGTACTTC,CASSYSRLGEGEQYF
TRBD1,.,TRBV6-5,TRBJ1-6,TGTGCCAGCAGGAGACCGGGACAGAATTCACCCCTCCACTTT,CASRRPGQNSPLHF
TRBD1,.,TRBV4-1,TRBJ1-1,TGCGCCAGCAGCCAAGGCTGGACAGGGGGCAAGACTGAAGCTTTCTTT,CASSQGWTGGKTEAFF
TRBD1,.,TRBV19,TRBJ1-1,TGTGCCAGTAGTACGACAGGGGGCGGCCAATCGGGTATAGCTTTCTTT,CASSTTGGGQSGIAFF
TRBD1,.,TRBV5-1,TRBJ1-4,TGCGCCAGCAGCCTAACAGGGGATCGGTACGAAAAACTGTTTTTT,CASSLTGDRYEKLFF
TRBD1,.,TRBV6-5,TRBJ1-2,TGTGCCAGCAGTTACTCGCAGGGGGCTGGCGGCTACACCTTC,CASSYSQGAGGYTF
TRBD1,few,TRBV6-2/TRBV6-3,TRBJ1-6,TGTGCCAGCAGTCACCGGGACAGCAGGGGATATAGGTCACCCCTCCACTTT,CASSHRDSRGYRSPLHF
.,.,TRBV30,TRBJ1-4,TGTGCCTGGAGTGTCGACAGGCGCTTTGAAAAACTGTTTTTT,CAWSVDRRFEKLFF